These 25 T cell receptor beta chains originate from one sample sequenced in a study of shared clonotypes between healthy human individuals. The repertoire was sequenced with immunoSEQ multiplex PCR; TCRdb's copy has only in-frame clones and lacks some. The data contain roughly 1,100,000 clones, about 74% of them singletons. The sequencing input was memory CD4+ T cells sorted from blood. This sample's subset: CD45RA-negative fraction. Receptors originate from a man in his late teens or twenties in good health.

This clone was recorded many times. This chain uses TRBV10-1 with TRBJ2-1; tentatively, D is TRBD2 (5 bases). The CDR3 sequence is 16 residues long. Germline loops: CDR1 WNHNN, CDR2 SYGVQD (reference sequence). Trimming left V 10 bases short and J 1 base short, with 20 bases between. The CDR3 protein is CANSRRLGGSYNEQFF. In DNA, the CDR3 is TGCGCCAACAGCCGCAGGCTGGGCGGGTCCTACAATGAGCAGTTCTTC.

The genes are TRBV2 and TRBJ1-4, with a possible D match to TRBD1 (6 bases). The CDR3 has 14 residues. Per germline, CDR1 SNHLY and CDR2 FYNNEI. The germline V and J ends were trimmed by 4 bases and 5 bases, with 11 bases remaining between them. The CDR3 DNA reads TGTGCCAGCAGTGTGACAGGAAAGAATGAAAAACTGTTTTTT. This sequence encodes CASSVTGKNEKLFF.

This chain connects TRBV7-2 to TRBJ1-3; 9 bases match TRBD1. The CDR3 consists of 18 residues. V lost 7 bases to trimming and J lost 4 bases; unmatched junction nucleotides: 17. Germline loops: CDR1 SGHTA, CDR2 FQGNSA. This CDR3 reads CASTTVGTGFFVGNTIYF. In DNA form, the CDR3 reads TGTGCCAGCACCACGGTTGGGACAGGGTTTTTCGTCGGAAACACCATATATTTT.

In regard to this clone: At one boundary the junction diverges from the germline segment, which might be a read error. The chain recombines TRBV19 with TRBJ2-7; weak D call: TRBD1 (6 bases). CDR1 is LNHDA and CDR2 is SQIVND in the germline V gene (reference sequence). This CDR3 has 15 residues. Here the CDR3 DNA reads TGTGCCAGTTGTATAGATAGTCAGGGGAACTACGAGCAGTACTTC. It translates to CASCIDSQGNYEQYF. Full variable domain (rest looked up from reference TRBV19 and TRBJ2-7): DGGITQSPKYLFRKEGQNVTLSCEQNLNHDAMYWYRQDPGQGLRLIYYSQIVNDFQKGDIAEGYSVSREKKESFPLTVTSAQKNPTAFYLCASCIDSQGNYEQYFGPGTRLTVT.

This clone was detected only once. J is TRBJ2-7 and V is TRBV7-2, with 10 bases identical to TRBD2. Germline loops: CDR1 SGHTA, CDR2 FQGNSA. The J segment lost 3 bases and the V segment lost 6 bases, leaving 8 bases of the junction unmatched. This CDR3 contains 15 residues. This chain's CDR3 is CASSSPGLAIYEQYF. Here the CDR3 DNA reads TGTGCCAGCAGTTCCCCGGGACTAGCGATCTACGAGCAGTACTTC.

V gene TRBV2 combines with J gene TRBJ2-7; 9 nucleotides agree with TRBD2. The end of the DNA is better explained by TRBJ2-5, so the J call may be wrong. Germline V lookup: CDR1 SNHLY, CDR2 FYNNEI. The CDR3 loop spans 13 amino acids. The CDR3 bases are TGTGCCAGCAGTGAAGCGGGACTAGCGACCCAGTACTTC. Protein product: CASSEAGLATQYF.

The chain carries TRBV30 and TRBJ1-6; the match to TRBD1 covers 10 bases. CDR1 and CDR2 (germline): GTSNPN, SVGIG (reference sequence). J gave up 13 bases and V 8 bases, and 11 bases lay outside the gene matches. This CDR3 contains 13 residues. The CDR3 loop is CAQNRQGASPLHF. The CDR3 bases are TGTGCCCAAAACAGACAGGGGGCGTCCCCCCTCCACTTT.

The chain links TRBV2 to TRBJ2-2; 11 nucleotides line up with TRBD2. CDR3 size: 15 residues. V shed 6 bases and J 0 bases; nucleotides not matched to a gene: 0. CDR1 and CDR2 from the germline V gene are SNHLY and FYNNEI. The CDR3: CASRGLAANTGELFF. CDR3 bases: TGTGCCAGCAGGGGACTAGCGGCGAACACCGGGGAGCTGTTTTTT.

V gene TRBV4-3 combines with J gene TRBJ2-3, with D perhaps being TRBD1 or TRBD2 (5 bases each). The CDR3 totals 14 residues. Germline lookup yields CDR1 LGHNA and CDR2 YSLEER. V was clipped by 5 bases and J by 0 bases, with 9 bases between them. The CDR3 bases are TGCGCCAGCAGCTCAGGGACCAGCACAGATACGCAGTATTTT. Translating gives CASSSGTSTDTQYF.

This chain uses TRBV4-1 with TRBJ2-7; D gene ambiguous. Germline lookup yields CDR1 MGHRA and CDR2 YSYEKL. The CDR3 extends over 16 amino acids. Trimming took off 2 bases at V and 1 base at J, with 15 bases between the two ends. The CDR3 DNA sequence: TGCGCCAGCAGCCAAAGGCCCGAACCAAATTCCTACGAGCAGTACTTC. Protein: CASSQRPEPNSYEQYF.

This sequence joins TRBV9 and TRBJ1-2, with a weak D call TRBD1 (6 bases). Per the germline V gene, CDR1 is SGDLS and CDR2 is YYNGEE. CDR3 size: 15 residues. V shed 0 bases and J shed 4 bases, with 13 bases lying between them. CDR3 sequence: CASSVGDKVTYGYTF. The CDR3 coding sequence is TGTGCCAGCAGCGTAGGGGACAAGGTAACCTATGGCTACACCTTC. Filled out from reference TRBV9 and TRBJ1-2, the complete variable domain reads DSGVTQTPKHLITATGQRVTLRCSPRSGDLSVYWYQQSLDQGLQFLIQYYNGEERAKGNILERFSAQQFPDLHSELNLSSLELGDSALYFCASSVGDKVTYGYTFGSGTRLTVV.

This chain joins TRBV5-4 and TRBJ2-1; no firm D call. The CDR3 spans 15 residues. Germline lookup yields CDR1 SGHNT and CDR2 YYREEE (reference sequence). Between the trimmed V and J ends, which lost 2 bases and 0 bases, there was a span of 9 bases. CDR3 coding DNA: TGTGCCAGCAGCTTTCCGAAGAGCTCCTACAATGAGCAGTTCTTC. Protein: CASSFPKSSYNEQFF.

This clone was recorded a few times. The J gene is TRBJ2-5, the V gene TRBV15, with D hard to call. Trimming removed 8 bases at V and 5 bases at J, with 15 bases between. CDR1 is LNHNV and CDR2 is YYDKDF in the germline V gene (reference sequence). The CDR3 extends over 13 amino acids. CDR3 in DNA: TGTGCCACCCATCCGGGTTGGAGCGAGACCCAGTACTTC. It is translated as CATHPGWSETQYF.

About this clone: One base away lies a much larger clone, so this may be a sequencing read error. The identical CDR3 is also encoded by other nucleotide sequences in the sample. The chain employs TRBV5-1 and TRBJ2-6; unclear D gene. Germline V gene sequence: CDR1 SGHRS, CDR2 YFSETQ. This CDR3 is built from 14 residues. V lost 0 bases to trimming and J lost 7 bases, with 8 bases between them. The CDR3 is CASSLAPGANVLTF. Written as DNA, the CDR3 is TGCGCCAGCAGCTTGGCCCCCGGAGCCAACGTCCTGACTTTC.

CDR3 protein: CASSLDPYGYEQFF. CDR3 bases: TGTGCCAGCAGCTTGGACCCCTATGGGTATGAGCAGTTCTTC. The chain is built from TRBV5-4 and TRBJ2-1; D is undetermined. Trimming left V 0 bases short and J 8 bases short, with 12 bases between. Germline values: CDR1 SGHNT, CDR2 YYREEE (reference sequence). This CDR3 region has 14 residues. Based on the CDR3 plus reference TRBV5-4 and TRBJ2-1, the full variable domain is ETGVTQSPTHLIKTRGQQVTLRCSSQSGHNTVSWYQQALGQGPQFIFQYYREEENGRGNFPPRFSGLQFPNYSSELNVNALELDDSALYLCASSLDPYGYEQFFGPGTRLTVL.

This chain links TRBV5-1 with TRBJ1-5; D is possibly TRBD1 (6 bases). The CDR3 spans 15 residues. Germline lookup yields CDR1 SGHRS and CDR2 YFSETQ. V was cut by 4 bases and J by 5 bases, with 16 bases left in between. Written as DNA, the CDR3 is TGCGCCAGCAGCCTGACAGGTATGGGGGATCAGCCCCAGCATTTT. This sequence encodes CASSLTGMGDQPQHF.

The V gene is TRBV7-3, the J gene TRBJ1-1; no reliable D call. Germline assignment: CDR1 SGHTA and CDR2 FQGTGA. This CDR3 is 13 amino acids long. V was trimmed by 3 bases and J by 5 bases, leaving 10 bases between them. The CDR3 DNA follows: TGTGCCAGCAGCTTGAAGGACGTGACTGAAGCTTTCTTT. Its protein product is CASSLKDVTEAFF.

This clone occurred once. V gene TRBV7-9 combines with J gene TRBJ2-4; possible D gene TRBD2, 5 bases. The CDR3 is made up of 18 amino acids. Trimming took off 0 bases at V and 2 bases at J, with 17 bases between the two ends. Germline CDR1 and CDR2: SEHNR and FQNEAQ (reference sequence). The chain's CDR3 is CASSLAIESGSSKNIQYF. CDR3 nucleotide sequence: TGTGCCAGCAGCTTAGCTATCGAGTCGGGGAGCTCCAAAAACATTCAGTACTTC.

The CDR3 DNA reads as TGTGCCAGCAGCTTTCGTGGACCCAACACCGGGGAGCTGTTTTTT. Encoded protein: CASSFRGPNTGELFF. The chain is built from TRBV6-1 and TRBJ2-2; no firm D call. From germline, CDR1 is MNHNS and CDR2 SASEGT. V lost 6 bases, J lost 2 bases, and 13 bases lay in between. The CDR3 covers 15 residues.

V and J are TRBV6-5 and TRBJ2-7; D possibly corresponds to TRBD2 (5 bases). V was cut by 5 bases and J by 7 bases, with 9 bases left in between. Germline V gives CDR1 MNHEY, CDR2 SVGAGI. The CDR3 has 11 amino acids. The CDR3 bases are TGTGCCAGCAGTGCTGCGGGTGAGCAGTACTTC. Translation gives CASSAAGEQYF.

This chain connects TRBV11-2 to TRBJ1-2; D is unclear. V was cut by 0 bases and J by 4 bases, with 6 bases left in between. The CDR3 is made up of 13 amino acids. Germline loops: CDR1 SGHAT, CDR2 FQNNGV. CDR3 DNA: TGTGCCAGCAGCTTAGAGAACTCCTATGGCTACACCTTC. Translated, it gives CASSLENSYGYTF. Complete variable domain (other parts from reference TRBV11-2 and TRBJ1-2): EAGVAQSPRYKIIEKRQSVAFWCNPISGHATLYWYQQILGQGPKLLIQFQNNGVVDDSQLPKDRFSAERLKGVDSTLKIQPAKLEDSAVYLCASSLENSYGYTFGSGTRLTVV.

This clone was detected once. The CDR3 loop is CASSLPGGKGAEGYTF. The CDR3 DNA is TGTGCCAGCAGCTTGCCAGGGGGAAAAGGGGCTGAAGGCTACACCTTC. The chain carries TRBV5-4 and TRBJ1-2, with 7 nucleotides matching TRBD1. Per the germline V gene, CDR1 is SGHNT and CDR2 is YYREEE (reference sequence). This CDR3 has 16 residues. After removal of 1 base from V and 8 bases from J, the junction contained 14 bases not matched to a gene. Using reference TRBV5-4 and TRBJ1-2 for the parts outside the CDR3, the full variable domain is ETGVTQSPTHLIKTRGQQVTLRCSSQSGHNTVSWYQQALGQGPQFIFQYYREEENGRGNFPPRFSGLQFPNYSSELNVNALELDDSALYLCASSLPGGKGAEGYTFGSGTRLTVV.

In this sample, this clone turned up once. This sequence joins TRBV18 and TRBJ1-6; unclear D gene. With 5 bases removed from V and 7 bases from J, the gap between germline ends came to 9 bases. The CDR3 contains 13 residues. Looked up from germline, CDR1 is KGHSH and CDR2 is LQKENI. CDR3 DNA: TGTGCCAGCTCAGCAGACGCGAATTCACCCCTCCACTTT. Translating it yields CASSADANSPLHF.

This clone was seen once. J is TRBJ1-2 and V is TRBV2; D is possibly TRBD1 (5 bases). This CDR3 is 14 amino acids long. Germline values: CDR1 SNHLY, CDR2 FYNNEI. V gave up 5 bases and J gave up 6 bases, with 16 bases separating them. This CDR3 reads CASSPLAGLNGYTF. As DNA, the CDR3 is TGTGCCAGCAGTCCCTTGGCAGGGCTTAATGGCTACACCTTC.

This chain links TRBV18 with TRBJ2-5; D not certain. The ends were cut back, 3 bases at V and 5 bases at J, with 16 bases in the middle. This CDR3 has 15 amino acids. Germline assignment: CDR1 KGHSH and CDR2 LQKENI. In nucleotides, the CDR3 is TGTGCCAGCTCACCCCAAGGATCCGTAGGCGAGACCCAGTACTTC. Amino acids: CASSPQGSVGETQYF.